This is a list of T cell receptor beta chains from one sample in a study of T cells in Graves' hyperthyroidism and ophthalmopathy. TCRdb re-analysed the multiplex PCR reads in MiXCR, keeping a single row per CDR3 protein. The sample holds hundreds of thousands of distinct CDR3 sequences, under 20% seen once. Sequencing used blood. The source of these receptors is a woman under 40 with Graves' hyperthyroidism. CDR3s leave out the opening cysteine and the closing phenylalanine or tryptophan. The order of the fields is D gene, V gene, CDR3 protein. The D gene is left open where the match is weak.

TRBD1	TRBV10-1	ASSRGTGSYEQY
-	TRBV27	ASSVGAKQPQH
-	TRBV6-1	AITATGVFLRDAEAF
-	TRBV4-1	ASSQGGFYQPQH
TRBD1	TRBV28	ASHQGGTDTQY
-	TRBV28	ASRTGSVPSSYNEQF
-	TRBV4-2	ASSQDQGRGGYGYT
TRBD1	TRBV5-1	ASSKGQGGADEQF
-	TRBV28	ASSSYDNEQF
-	TRBV9	ASSETPLFGSVTEAF